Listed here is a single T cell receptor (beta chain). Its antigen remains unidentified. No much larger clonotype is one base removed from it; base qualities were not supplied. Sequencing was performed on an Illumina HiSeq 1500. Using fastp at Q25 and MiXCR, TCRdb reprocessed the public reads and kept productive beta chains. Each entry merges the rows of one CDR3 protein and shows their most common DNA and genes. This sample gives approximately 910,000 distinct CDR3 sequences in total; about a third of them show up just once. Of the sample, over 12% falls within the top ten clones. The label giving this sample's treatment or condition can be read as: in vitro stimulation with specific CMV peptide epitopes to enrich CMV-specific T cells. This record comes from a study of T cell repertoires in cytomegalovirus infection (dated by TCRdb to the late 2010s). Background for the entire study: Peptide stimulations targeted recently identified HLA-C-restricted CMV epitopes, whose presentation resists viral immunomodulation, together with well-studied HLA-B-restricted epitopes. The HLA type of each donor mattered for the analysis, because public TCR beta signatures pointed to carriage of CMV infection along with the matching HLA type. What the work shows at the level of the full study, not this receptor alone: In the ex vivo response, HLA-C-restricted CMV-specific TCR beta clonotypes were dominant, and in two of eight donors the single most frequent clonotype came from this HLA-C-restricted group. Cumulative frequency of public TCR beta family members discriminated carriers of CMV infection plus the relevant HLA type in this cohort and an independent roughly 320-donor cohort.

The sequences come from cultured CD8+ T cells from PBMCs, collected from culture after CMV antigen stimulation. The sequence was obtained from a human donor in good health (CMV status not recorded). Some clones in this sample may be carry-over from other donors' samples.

The DNA reads as follows: TGTGCCAGCAGCTTCGCAGGGGGGATGACTGAAGCTTTCTTT. This encodes CASSFAGGMTEAFF. The sequence is built from TRBV7-2 and TRBJ1-1; the central 7 bases match TRBD1. The CDR3 runs 14 residues from the cysteine to the phenylalanine. The sequence is cut down to CDR3 DNA, 42 bases in frame from base 1. Germline trimming amounts to 3 bases on V and 5 bases on J, with 6 as the count of junction bases outside the gene matches. Reading the germline V gene gives CDR1 SGHTA and CDR2 FQGNSA. Beyond the CDR3, the reference TRBV7-2 and TRBJ1-1 genes provide the residues; the full variable domain reads: GAGVSQSPSNKVTEKGKDVELRCDPISGHTALYWYRQSLGQGLEFLIYFQGNSAPDKSGLPSDRFSAERTGGSVSTLTIQRTQQEDSAVYLCASSFAGGMTEAFFGQGTRLTVV.